The 3 T cell receptor beta chains given below trace back to one sample, sequenced in a study of radiation and T cells in renal cell carcinoma. The time point was: blood 2 weeks post-SBRT. The treatment was: 15 Gy SBRT to primary tumor, nephrectomy 4 weeks later. Assay: immunoSEQ multiplex PCR; the TCRdb copy retains only in-frame clones and omits some. Of around 130,000 clones in the sample, around 89% were seen once. This sample comprised blood, obtained from a patient whose treatment included radiotherapy and nephrectomy. The source of these receptors is a woman between 65 and 79 years old with renal cell carcinoma.

The rearrangement uses TRBV7-6 and TRBJ1-4, with a tentative D call TRBD1 (6 bases). The CDR3 has 15 residues. The germline CDR1 and CDR2 sequences are SGHVS and FNYEAQ. Trimming took off 1 base at V and 5 bases at J, with 11 bases between the two ends. CDR3 residues: CASSLGLGANEKLFF. The CDR3 nucleotides are TGTGCCAGCAGCTTAGGTCTGGGGGCGAATGAAAAACTGTTTTTT.

This chain links TRBV5-6 with TRBJ2-3, with 8 bases fitting TRBD2. CDR1 is SGHDT, CDR2 YYEEEE, per germline. The CDR3 spans 17 residues. The V gene end was trimmed by 0 bases and the J gene end by 4 bases; junction bases not matched to a gene: 10. The CDR3 DNA reads TGTGCCAGCAGCTTGGCCGGGACTAGAAGAGTCCCAGATACGCAGTATTTT. It specifies CASSLAGTRRVPDTQYF.

This clone was counted between two and nine times. The chain couples TRBV19 to TRBJ1-1; no firm D call. The germline CDR1 and CDR2 sequences are LNHDA and SQIVND (reference sequence). V lost 10 bases and J 8 bases, leaving 11 bases between the germline ends. The CDR3 is 10 amino acids. CDR3 DNA sequence: TGTGCCACCTCGGGCGGGGAAGCTTTCTTT. Translation gives CATSGGEAFF.